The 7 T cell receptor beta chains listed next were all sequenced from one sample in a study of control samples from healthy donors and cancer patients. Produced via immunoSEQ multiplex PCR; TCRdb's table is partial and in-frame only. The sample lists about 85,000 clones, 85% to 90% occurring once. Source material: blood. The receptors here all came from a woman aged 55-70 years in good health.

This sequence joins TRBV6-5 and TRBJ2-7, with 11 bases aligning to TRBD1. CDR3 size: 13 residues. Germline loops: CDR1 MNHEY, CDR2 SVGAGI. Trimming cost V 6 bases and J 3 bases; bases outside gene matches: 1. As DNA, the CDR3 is TGTGCCAGCAGGGGGACAGGGGGCTACGAGCAGTACTTC. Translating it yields CASRGTGGYEQYF.

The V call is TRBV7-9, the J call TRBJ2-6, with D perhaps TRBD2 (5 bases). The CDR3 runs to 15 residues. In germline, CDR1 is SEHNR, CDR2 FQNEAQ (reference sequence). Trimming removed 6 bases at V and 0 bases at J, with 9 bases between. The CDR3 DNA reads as TGTGCCAGCAGGTACGGGAACTCTGGGGCCAACGTCCTGACTTTC. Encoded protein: CASRYGNSGANVLTF.

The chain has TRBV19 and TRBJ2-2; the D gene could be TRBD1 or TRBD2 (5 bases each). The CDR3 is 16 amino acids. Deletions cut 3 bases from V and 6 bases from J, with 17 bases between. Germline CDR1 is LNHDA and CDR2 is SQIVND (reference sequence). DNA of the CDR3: TGTGCCAGTAGTATGGTTACGGCCCGGGGCGCCGGGGAGCTGTTTTTT. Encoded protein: CASSMVTARGAGELFF.

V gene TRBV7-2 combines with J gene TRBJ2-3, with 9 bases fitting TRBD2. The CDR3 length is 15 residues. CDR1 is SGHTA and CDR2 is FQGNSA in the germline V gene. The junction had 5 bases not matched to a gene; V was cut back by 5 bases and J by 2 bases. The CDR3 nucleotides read TGTGCCAGCAGCGCCAGACTAGCGGTCACAGATACGCAGTATTTT. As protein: CASSARLAVTDTQYF.

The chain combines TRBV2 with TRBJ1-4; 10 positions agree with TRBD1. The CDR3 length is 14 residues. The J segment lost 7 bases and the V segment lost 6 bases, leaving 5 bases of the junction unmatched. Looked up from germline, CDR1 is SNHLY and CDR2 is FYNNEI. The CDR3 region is CASRDGTGVEKLFF. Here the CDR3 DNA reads TGTGCCAGCAGGGACGGGACAGGGGTTGAAAAACTGTTTTTT.

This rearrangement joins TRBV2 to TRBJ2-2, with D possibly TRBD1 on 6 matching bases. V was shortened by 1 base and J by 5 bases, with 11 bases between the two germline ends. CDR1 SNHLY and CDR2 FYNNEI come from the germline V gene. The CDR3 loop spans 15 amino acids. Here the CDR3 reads CASSEVGQGTGELFF. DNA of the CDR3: TGTGCCAGCAGTGAAGTAGGGCAGGGGACCGGGGAGCTGTTTTTT.

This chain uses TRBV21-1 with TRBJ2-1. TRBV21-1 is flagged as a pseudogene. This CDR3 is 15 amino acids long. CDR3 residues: CASSKALSKDNEQFF. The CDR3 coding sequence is TGTGCCAGCAGCAAAGCGCTTTCGAAAGACAATGAGCAGTTCTTC.